A single sample gave rise to the 30 T cell receptor beta chains below, sequenced in a study of cytomegalovirus exposure and HLA in healthy donors. 60 Vbeta and 13 Jbeta primers were used in PCR. TCRdb's copy holds only in-frame clones and misses some; the assay was immunoSEQ multiplex PCR. This repertoire shows over 90,000 clones, 65% to 80% found once; its top ten account for approximately 3%. Sequencing used PBMCs. These receptors originate from a female donor in good health and CMV-seropositive.

DNA for the CDR3: TGTGCCTGGAGTGTATGGGCTGGCCAAGAGACCCAGTACTTC. Protein product: CAWSVWAGQETQYF. The V gene is TRBV30, the J gene TRBJ2-5; the D is unclear. The CDR3 spans 14 residues. V dropped 0 bases and J dropped 1 base, with 9 bases sitting between them. Germline loops: CDR1 GTSNPN, CDR2 SVGIG (reference sequence).

The rearrangement joins TRBV29-1 to TRBJ2-1; 13 bases agree with TRBD2. The CDR3 runs 14 residues. V was clipped by 6 bases and J by 6 bases; unmatched bases: 5. Germline-derived CDR1 and CDR2 are SQVTM and ANQGSEA. The CDR3 spells CSVTGTSGANEQFF. The CDR3 DNA reads as TGCAGCGTCACCGGGACTAGCGGGGCCAATGAGCAGTTCTTC.

The genes are TRBV29-1 and TRBJ1-2, with D hard to call. This CDR3 region has 12 residues. Trimming pared 7 bases from V and 0 bases from J, leaving 9 bases between. CDR1 SQVTM and CDR2 ANQGSEA come from the germline V gene. The CDR3 loop is CSGRTPNYGYTF. The CDR3 DNA follows: TGCAGCGGCAGAACCCCTAACTATGGCTACACCTTC. Filled out from reference TRBV29-1 and TRBJ1-2, the complete variable domain reads SAVISQKPSRDICQRGTSLTIQCQVDSQVTMMFWYRQQPGQSLTLIATANQGSEATYESGFVIDKFPISRPNLTFSTLTVSNMSPEDSSIYLCSGRTPNYGYTFGSGTRLTVV.

The chain combines TRBV9 with TRBJ2-1; tentatively, D is TRBD1 (7 bases). The CDR3 consists of 15 residues. Germline V CDR1 and CDR2: SGDLS, YYNGEE. V was clipped by 5 bases and J by 0 bases, with 12 bases between them. CDR3 bases: TGTGCCAGCAGTCAGGGGGGAGGCTCCTACAATGAGCAGTTCTTC. Translating it yields CASSQGGGSYNEQFF.

The chain couples TRBV4-2 to TRBJ1-1; D remains unclear. This CDR3 region has 16 residues. Germline V gene data show CDR1 as LGHNA and CDR2 as YNFKEQ. Trimming took 5 bases from V and 4 from J, leaving 20 bases between them. The CDR3 sequence: CASSRPPGSSGTEAFF. The CDR3 DNA follows: TGTGCCAGCAGCAGACCACCCGGGAGTTCTGGCACTGAAGCTTTCTTT.

The rearrangement links TRBV4-2 to TRBJ2-3, with D maybe TRBD2 (6 bases). CDR1 is LGHNA, CDR2 YNFKEQ, per germline. V shed 1 base and J shed 2 bases, with 10 bases lying between them. This CDR3 region has 15 residues. The CDR3 protein is CASSQVGGATDTQYF. The CDR3 DNA reads as TGTGCCAGCAGCCAAGTCGGGGGAGCCACAGATACGCAGTATTTT.

The rearrangement uses TRBV5-1 and TRBJ2-5; the match to TRBD1 covers 7 bases. Trimming cost V 2 bases and J 2 bases; bases outside gene matches: 3. Germline CDR1 SGHRS, CDR2 YFSETQ. This CDR3 comprises 14 residues. The CDR3, as DNA: TGCGCCAGCAGCTTAATCAGGGGGCAAGAGACCCAGTACTTC. Residues: CASSLIRGQETQYF.

Regarding this clone: At one end, the junction sequence differs from germline, possibly due to a read error. The chain has TRBV7-7 and TRBJ1-1; 7 bases line up with TRBD1. Germline CDR1 is SSHAT and CDR2 is FNYEAQ (reference sequence). This CDR3 has 18 amino acids. Here the CDR3 DNA reads TGTGCTAGCAGCTTAGGGAGAGGGACAGAATTCATGAACACTGAAGCTTTCTTT. It specifies CASSLGRGTEFMNTEAFF.

V and J are TRBV6-5 and TRBJ1-2; 8 nucleotides line up with TRBD1. V was pared by 5 bases and J by 2 bases, with 4 bases of the junction left unmatched. CDR3 length equals 14 residues. Germline CDR1 reads MNHEY; CDR2 reads SVGAGI. The CDR3 protein is CASSRQGSNYGYTF. The CDR3 DNA reads TGTGCCAGCAGTCGACAGGGGTCAAACTATGGCTACACCTTC.

DNA of the CDR3: TGTGCCAGCAGCCACCGGGGGGCGGCCCGTACCTACGAGCAGTACTTC. Protein sequence: CASSHRGAARTYEQYF. This sequence joins TRBV11-2 and TRBJ2-7; tentative D call: TRBD2 (7 bases). The V gene's germline CDR1 is SGHAT and CDR2 FQNNGV. The CDR3 consists of 16 residues. The V end was cut by 5 bases, the J end by 2 bases, with 19 bases between.

V is TRBV11-3 and J is TRBJ2-2; the D is unclear. CDR3 length equals 14 residues. V was trimmed by 5 bases and J by 4 bases, leaving 11 bases between them. CDR1 and CDR2 (germline): SGHNT, YENEEA. Written as DNA, the CDR3 is TGTGCCAGCAGCCTTTTTTTGTCCACCGGGGAGCTGTTTTTT. Its translation: CASSLFLSTGELFF.

The chain has TRBV5-4 and TRBJ2-3, with 8 bases fitting TRBD2. The CDR3 consists of 16 residues. Germline V gene sequence: CDR1 SGHNT, CDR2 YYREEE (reference sequence). Germline trimming cut 2 bases from V and 6 bases from J; bases unmatched to any gene: 11. The CDR3 coding sequence is TGTGCCAGCAGCTTACCCCCGGGAGGGAGGGGGGATACGCAGTATTTT. Translating gives CASSLPPGGRGDTQYF. Full variable domain (rest looked up from reference TRBV5-4 and TRBJ2-3): ETGVTQSPTHLIKTRGQQVTLRCSSQSGHNTVSWYQQALGQGPQFIFQYYREEENGRGNFPPRFSGLQFPNYSSELNVNALELDDSALYLCASSLPPGGRGDTQYFGPGTRLTVL.

The J gene is TRBJ1-5, the V gene TRBV15; TRBD1 aligns across 8 bases. Germline V lookup: CDR1 LNHNV, CDR2 YYDKDF (reference sequence). The trim removed 8 bases at V and 7 bases at J, leaving 4 bases unmatched. This CDR3 contains 12 residues. Here the CDR3 DNA reads TGTGCCACCTCCCCAGGGGGCCAGCCCCAGCATTTT. Amino acid sequence: CATSPGGQPQHF.

The chain couples TRBV7-2 to TRBJ1-2, with TRBD1 as a possible D gene (6 bases). Looked up from germline, CDR1 is SGHTA and CDR2 is FQGNSA. CDR3 size: 14 residues. The V gene lost 5 bases and the J gene lost 1 base, with 11 bases spanning the gap. This chain's CDR3 is CASSPDSFNYGYTF. The CDR3 bases are TGTGCCAGCAGCCCGGACAGTTTTAACTATGGCTACACCTTC.

This clone has only a few counts. The chain is built from TRBV12-5 and TRBJ1-5; D is uncertain. This CDR3 contains 13 residues. Germline loops: CDR1 LGHNT, CDR2 FRNRAP. V was cut by 1 base and J by 4 bases, with 5 bases left in between. This CDR3 is CASGLGLNQPQHF. The CDR3 nucleotides are TGTGCTAGTGGTTTGGGACTTAATCAGCCCCAGCATTTT.

The chain has TRBV23-1 and TRBJ2-1; no clear D gene. TRBV23-1 counts as an open reading frame of uncertain function. Trimming took 1 base from V and 0 from J, leaving 13 bases between them. The CDR3 extends over 17 amino acids. CDR3 DNA sequence: TGCGCCAGCAGTCAATTCGTCAGTAGGAGCTCCTACAATGAGCAGTTCTTC. Amino acids: CASSQFVSRSSYNEQFF.

In DNA form, the CDR3 reads TGTGCCAGCAGCCGTTTGGCAGGGGAGTGGGATCAGCCCCAGCATTTT. It encodes CASSRLAGEWDQPQHF. This chain uses TRBV4-2 with TRBJ1-5; a possible D gene is TRBD1 (6 bases). CDR1 LGHNA and CDR2 YNFKEQ come from the germline V gene. Trimming left V 4 bases short and J 5 bases short, with 18 bases between. The CDR3 consists of 16 residues.

The V gene is TRBV18, the J gene TRBJ2-7, with D hard to call. Trimming shortened V by 2 bases and J by 2 bases, and 10 bases separated the two germline ends. CDR3 length equals 14 residues. CDR1 is KGHSH, CDR2 LQKENI, per germline. Written as DNA, the CDR3 is TGTGCCAGCTCACCATTATTCAGTACCTACGAGCAGTACTTC. Amino acid sequence: CASSPLFSTYEQYF.

The V gene is TRBV11-1, the J gene TRBJ2-5; the D gene is possibly TRBD1 (5 bases). Trimming took off 8 bases at V and 4 bases at J, with 20 bases between the two ends. This CDR3 has 15 amino acids. Germline V CDR1 and CDR2: SGHAT, FQDESV (reference sequence). CDR3 bases: TGTGCCAGCGGCCCGGTGGGGCGCGTGGGAGAGACCCAGTACTTC. Translated, it gives CASGPVGRVGETQYF.

The chain links TRBV2 to TRBJ2-7; the D gene is possibly TRBD2 (6 bases). Trimming took off 1 base at V and 6 bases at J, with 13 bases between the two ends. The CDR3 has 14 residues. Germline lookup yields CDR1 SNHLY and CDR2 FYNNEI. CDR3 sequence: CASSEVEGLVEQYF. The CDR3 DNA follows: TGTGCCAGCAGTGAAGTGGAGGGCCTCGTCGAGCAGTACTTC.

This clone appeared a single time. V is TRBV28 and J is TRBJ2-3; a possible D gene is TRBD1 (5 bases). Germline loops: CDR1 MDHEN, CDR2 SYDVKM. The CDR3 has 15 residues. Trimming left V 5 bases short and J 0 bases short, with 12 bases between. The CDR3 nucleotides read TGTGCCAGCAGTAGACAGTTCTCTAGCACAGATACGCAGTATTTT. Translating it yields CASSRQFSSTDTQYF.

As DNA, the CDR3 is TGTGCCAGCAGGCTGGCCCAATGGTCCTACGAGCAGTACTTC. Encoded protein: CASRLAQWSYEQYF. The chain couples TRBV27 to TRBJ2-7, with no clear D. In germline, CDR1 is MNHEY, CDR2 SMNVEV (reference sequence). The CDR3 consists of 14 residues. The ends were cut back, 6 bases at V and 1 base at J, with 13 bases in the middle.

The chain has TRBV25-1 and TRBJ2-4; D is undetermined. V was shortened by 9 bases and J by 6 bases, with 12 bases between the two germline ends. The germline V gene has CDR1 MGHDK and CDR2 SYGVNS. This CDR3 has 12 amino acids. CDR3 protein: CASSNVGNIQYF. The CDR3 nucleotides are TGTGCCAGTAGCAACGTAGGAAACATTCAGTACTTC.

The J gene is TRBJ1-6, the V gene TRBV5-1; 9 positions match TRBD1. This CDR3 spans 15 amino acids. CDR1 is SGHRS and CDR2 is YFSETQ in the germline V gene. The V and J ends lost 3 bases and 10 bases, in that order; junction bases with no gene match: 8. The CDR3 sequence is CASSSSGTGTSPLHF. The DNA of the CDR3 is TGCGCCAGCAGCTCCTCCGGGACAGGGACGTCACCCCTCCACTTT.

Ten or more counts support this clone. The chain carries TRBV19 and TRBJ1-2; maybe TRBD1 (5 bases). The CDR3 runs to 12 residues. V was cut by 10 bases and J by 5 bases, with 14 bases left in between. In germline, CDR1 is LNHDA, CDR2 SQIVND (reference sequence). The CDR3 nucleotides are TGTGCCACCTCCCTCGGGGGATATGGCTACACCTTC. It specifies CATSLGGYGYTF. Full variable domain (outside the CDR3, taken from reference TRBV19 and TRBJ1-2): DGGITQSPKYLFRKEGQNVTLSCEQNLNHDAMYWYRQDPGQGLRLIYYSQIVNDFQKGDIAEGYSVSREKKESFPLTVTSAQKNPTAFYLCATSLGGYGYTFGSGTRLTVV.

The rearrangement joins TRBV5-1 to TRBJ2-3; 8 bases are shared with TRBD1. Germline V gives CDR1 SGHRS, CDR2 YFSETQ. The CDR3 is 15 amino acids. Trimming took 5 bases from V and 3 from J; bases not matched to a gene: 8. CDR3 amino acids: CASSPGQGETDTQYF. The DNA of the CDR3 is TGCGCCAGCAGTCCTGGACAGGGAGAGACAGATACGCAGTATTTT. Looking up the rest from reference TRBV5-1 and TRBJ2-3 gives the full variable domain: KAGVTQTPRYLIKTRGQQVTLSCSPISGHRSVSWYQQTPGQGLQFLFEYFSETQRNKGNFPGRFSGRQFSNSRSEMNVSTLELGDSALYLCASSPGQGETDTQYFGPGTRLTVL.

The chain joins TRBV27 to TRBJ1-5; tentatively, D is TRBD1 (6 bases). CDR3 length: 14 amino acids. In germline, CDR1 is MNHEY, CDR2 SMNVEV (reference sequence). V lost 6 bases and J 4 bases, leaving 13 bases between the germline ends. CDR3 residues: CASRDHRANQPQHF. The CDR3, as DNA: TGTGCCAGCAGAGATCACAGGGCAAATCAGCCCCAGCATTTT.

The chain uses TRBV15 and TRBJ2-7; 7 bases agree with TRBD2. CDR3 length equals 14 residues. Germline V CDR1 and CDR2: LNHNV, YYDKDF (reference sequence). V lost 0 bases to trimming and J lost 3 bases; unmatched junction nucleotides: 2. CDR3 region: CATSRDGDYYEQYF. CDR3 DNA: TGTGCCACCAGCAGAGATGGGGACTACTACGAGCAGTACTTC.

On this clone: One junction end disagrees with the germline gene, perhaps due to a read error. The genes are TRBV7-9 and TRBJ1-1, with D maybe TRBD1 (5 bases). Germline V gene sequence: CDR1 SEHNR, CDR2 FQNEAQ (reference sequence). The length of the CDR3 is 14 residues. The CDR3 sequence is CASSLTGENAEAFF. CDR3 coding DNA: TGTGCCAGCAGCCTAACAGGAGAGAACGCTGAAGCTTTCTTT.

This chain links TRBV4-2 with TRBJ1-4, with 8 bases that match TRBD1. The V gene end was trimmed by 4 bases and the J gene end by 6 bases; junction bases not matched to a gene: 10. This CDR3 spans 16 amino acids. The germline V gene has CDR1 LGHNA and CDR2 YNFKEQ. The CDR3 sequence: CASSPDRTGGDEKLFF. Here the CDR3 DNA reads TGTGCCAGCAGCCCCGATCGTACAGGGGGTGATGAAAAACTGTTTTTT.